This paragraph covers one TCR beta chain sequence. As processed by the authors: Cell counts per sample came from amplifying reference gene primers. The method was immunoSEQ multiplex PCR; TCRdb's version includes in-frame clones alone and lacks a portion of them. Clonal size and the V and J genes are those of that table, whereas D and trimming came from the DNA. Altogether over 250,000 clones are present, more than 75% being singletons, with the ten largest covering 2% to 2.5%. The sample is drawn from a study of blood T cell repertoires in COVID-19. Overall study context: Recovery among Cohort 3 donors was established by two negative PCRs, clearance, or symptom resolution. Acute and convalescent COVID-19 specimens originated in the United States, Italy and Spain.

Across 20 to 25 US areas, participants ranged in age from about 18 to 90 years. This clonotype was obtained from an older woman in a cohort exposed to, infected with or recovered from COVID-19 (not recorded which). The sample comprised PBMCs or T cells enriched from blood (not recorded which).

The chain's CDR3 is CSASVGAGGNTIYF. The CDR3 coding sequence is TGCAGTGCTAGTGTGGGGGCAGGCGGAAACACCATATATTTT. This chain uses TRBV20-1 with TRBJ1-3, with TRBD1 as a possible D gene (6 bases). Between the trimmed V and J ends, which lost 3 bases and 4 bases, there was a span of 13 bases. The CDR3 contains 14 residues. The germline V gene encodes CDR1 DFQATT and CDR2 SNEGSKA (reference sequence).